This paragraph reports one T cell receptor beta chain. The data were taken from a study of blood T cells in healthy people across ages. The CDR3 is 16 residues long. Between the trimmed V and J ends, which lost 6 bases and 7 bases, there was a span of 22 bases. Germline CDR1 MNHEY, CDR2 SVGAGI. Combining a sample-barcoded 5' primer with a J-beta primer mix, a second PCR ran for about 6 to 11 cycles. Each single sample gave us at least 2.5 million CDR3-containing paired-end reads. Using its own MiXCR run on the 5' RACE reads, TCRdb lists one record per CDR3 protein. The sample includes 1.4 million or so distinct CDR3 sequences, approximately 43% of them seen just once.

What was sequenced was blood. The chain uses TRBV6-5 and TRBJ1-5; a possible D gene is TRBD1 (5 bases). The origin of this receptor is a woman between 18 and 30 years old in good health. In DNA, the CDR3 is TGTGCCAGCAGGCCTTGGGGTACAGGCGGTGGACAGCCCCAGCATTTT. Protein: CASRPWGTGGGQPQHF.